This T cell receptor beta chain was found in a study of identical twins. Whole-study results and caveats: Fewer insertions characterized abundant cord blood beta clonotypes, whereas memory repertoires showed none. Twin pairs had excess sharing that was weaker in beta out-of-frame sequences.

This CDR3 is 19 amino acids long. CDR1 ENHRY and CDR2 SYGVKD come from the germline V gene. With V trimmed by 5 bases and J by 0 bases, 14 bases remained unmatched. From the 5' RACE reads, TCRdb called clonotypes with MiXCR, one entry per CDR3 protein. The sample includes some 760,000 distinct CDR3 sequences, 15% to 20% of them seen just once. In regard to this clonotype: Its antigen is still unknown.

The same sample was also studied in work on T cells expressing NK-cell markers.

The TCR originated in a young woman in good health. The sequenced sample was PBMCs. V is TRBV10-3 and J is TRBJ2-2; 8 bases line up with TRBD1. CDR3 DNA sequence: TGTGCCATCAGTTCGAGGGGACGGGGGACAGGCTCGAACACCGGGGAGCTGTTTTTT. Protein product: CAISSRGRGTGSNTGELFF.